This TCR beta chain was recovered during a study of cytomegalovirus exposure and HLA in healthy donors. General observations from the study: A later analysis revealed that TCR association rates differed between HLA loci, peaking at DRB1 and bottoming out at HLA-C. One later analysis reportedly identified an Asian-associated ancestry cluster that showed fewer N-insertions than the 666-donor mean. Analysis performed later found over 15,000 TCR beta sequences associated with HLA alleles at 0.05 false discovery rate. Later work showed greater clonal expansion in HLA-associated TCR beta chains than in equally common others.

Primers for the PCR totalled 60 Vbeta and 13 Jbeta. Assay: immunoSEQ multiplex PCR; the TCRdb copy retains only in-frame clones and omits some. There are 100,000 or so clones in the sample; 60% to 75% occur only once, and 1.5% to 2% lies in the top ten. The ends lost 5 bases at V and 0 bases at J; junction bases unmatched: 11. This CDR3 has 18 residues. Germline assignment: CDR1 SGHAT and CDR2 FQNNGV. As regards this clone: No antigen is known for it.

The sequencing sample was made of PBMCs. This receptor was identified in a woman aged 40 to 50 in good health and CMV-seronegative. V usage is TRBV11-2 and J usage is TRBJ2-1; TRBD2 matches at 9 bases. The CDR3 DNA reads TGTGCCAGCAGCCCTGAAGCGGGGGGATACGGCTCCTACAATGAGCAGTTCTTC. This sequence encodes CASSPEAGGYGSYNEQFF.